This T cell receptor (beta chain) is drawn from a study of cytomegalovirus exposure and HLA in healthy donors. About this clone: Its cognate antigen is unknown.

The study's findings and limits: Sequencing had likely introduced a cluster of highly shared sequence variants as an artifact. Per published accounts, TCR beta sequences correctly predicted the HLA-A and HLA-B alleles of most subjects.

With 60 Vbeta and 13 Jbeta primers, the PCR was carried out. The data were produced by immunoSEQ multiplex PCR, yet TCRdb's version contains in-frame clones alone and is incomplete. The sample comprises 100,000 to 150,000 clones, 81% of which are singletons, and approximately 1.1% rests with the top ten. Germline lookup yields CDR1 MNHEY and CDR2 SVGAGI. After removal of 6 bases from V and 3 bases from J, the junction contained 5 bases not matched to a gene. The CDR3 runs 13 residues. The sample was PBMCs. The chain employs TRBV6-5 and TRBJ2-7; 7 nucleotides align to TRBD1. This receptor was taken from a woman aged 25 to 39 in good health and CMV-seronegative. CDR3 sequence: CASSRDSFYEQYF. CDR3 DNA sequence: TGTGCCAGCAGCCGGGACAGCTTCTACGAGCAGTACTTC.